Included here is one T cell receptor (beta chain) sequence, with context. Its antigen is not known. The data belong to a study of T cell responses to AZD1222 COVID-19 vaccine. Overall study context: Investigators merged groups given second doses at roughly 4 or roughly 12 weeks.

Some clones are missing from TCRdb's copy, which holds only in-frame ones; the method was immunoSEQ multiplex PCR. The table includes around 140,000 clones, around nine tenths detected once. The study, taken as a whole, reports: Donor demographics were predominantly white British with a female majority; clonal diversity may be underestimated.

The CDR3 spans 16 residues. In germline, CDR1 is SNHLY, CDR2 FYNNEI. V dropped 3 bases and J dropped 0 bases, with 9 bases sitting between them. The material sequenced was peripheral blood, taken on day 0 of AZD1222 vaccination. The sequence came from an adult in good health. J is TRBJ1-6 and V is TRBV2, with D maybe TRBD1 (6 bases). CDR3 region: CASSDLGASYNSPLHF. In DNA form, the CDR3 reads TGTGCCAGCAGTGACTTGGGGGCCTCCTATAATTCACCCCTCCACTTT. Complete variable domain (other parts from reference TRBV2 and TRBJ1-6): EPEVTQTPSHQVTQMGQEVILRCVPISNHLYFYWYRQILGQKVEFLVSFYNNEISEKSEIFDDQFSVERPDGSNFTLKIRSTKLEDSAMYFCASSDLGASYNSPLHFGNGTRLTVT.